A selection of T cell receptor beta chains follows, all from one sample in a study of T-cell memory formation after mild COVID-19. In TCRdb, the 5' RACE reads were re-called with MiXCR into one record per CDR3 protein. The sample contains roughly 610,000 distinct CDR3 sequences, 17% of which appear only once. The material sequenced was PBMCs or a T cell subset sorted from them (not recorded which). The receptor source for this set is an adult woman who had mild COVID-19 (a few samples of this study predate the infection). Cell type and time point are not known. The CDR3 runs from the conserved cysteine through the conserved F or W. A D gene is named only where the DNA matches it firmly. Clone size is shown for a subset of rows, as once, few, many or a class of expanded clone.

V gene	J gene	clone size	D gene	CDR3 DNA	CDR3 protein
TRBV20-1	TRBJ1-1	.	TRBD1	TGCAGTGCTGCGCGCTACAGGGGAACTGAAGCTTTCTTT	CSAARYRGTEAFF
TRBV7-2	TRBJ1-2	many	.	TGTGCCAGCAGCCCCATGGGGGGTCTGGGGGGGGCGTATGGCTACACCTTC	CASSPMGGLGGAYGYTF
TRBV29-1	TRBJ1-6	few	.	TGCCGGATGGGGCAGGGTACGGATTCACCCCTCCACTTT	CRMGQGTDSPLHF
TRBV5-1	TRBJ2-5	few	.	TGCGCCAGCAGCTTTTCCCCGACAGTAGGGCCCGTCGAGTACCAAGAGACCCAGTACTTC	CASSFSPTVGPVEYQETQYF
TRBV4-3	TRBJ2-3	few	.	TGCGCCAGCAGCCAAGATTTGGGGGGCCAGGATACGCAGTATTTT	CASSQDLGGQDTQYF
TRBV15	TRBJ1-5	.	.	TGTGCCACCAGCAGCCCGCAGGGTATTAATCAGCCCCAGCATTTT	CATSSPQGINQPQHF
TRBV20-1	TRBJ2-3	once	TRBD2	TGCAGTGCTAGAGTCCTAGCGGGAGGGGTTGTCGCAGATACGCAGTATTTT	CSARVLAGGVVADTQYF
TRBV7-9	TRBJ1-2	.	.	TGTGCCAGCAGATTATCGGAGGGAATGGACTATGGCTACACCTTC	CASRLSEGMDYGYTF
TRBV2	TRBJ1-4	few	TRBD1	TGTGCCAGCAGGAACCCACAGGGGGCTAGAGATGAAAAACTGTTTTTT	CASRNPQGARDEKLFF
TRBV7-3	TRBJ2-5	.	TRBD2	TGTGCCAGCAGCTTAGCGGGAGGTTTCCAAGAGACCCAGTACTTC	CASSLAGGFQETQYF
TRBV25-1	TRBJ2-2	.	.	TGTGCCAGCGGTGAATATGGCAGGAGTACGAACACCGGGGAGCTGTTTTTT	CASGEYGRSTNTGELFF
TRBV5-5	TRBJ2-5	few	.	TGTGCCAGCAGACTTACGCCCTGGGAGACCCAGTACTTC	CASRLTPWETQYF
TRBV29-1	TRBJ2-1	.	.	TGCAGCGTTGAAGATCAGGGACACTCCTGGGATGAGCAGTTCTTC	CSVEDQGHSWDEQFF